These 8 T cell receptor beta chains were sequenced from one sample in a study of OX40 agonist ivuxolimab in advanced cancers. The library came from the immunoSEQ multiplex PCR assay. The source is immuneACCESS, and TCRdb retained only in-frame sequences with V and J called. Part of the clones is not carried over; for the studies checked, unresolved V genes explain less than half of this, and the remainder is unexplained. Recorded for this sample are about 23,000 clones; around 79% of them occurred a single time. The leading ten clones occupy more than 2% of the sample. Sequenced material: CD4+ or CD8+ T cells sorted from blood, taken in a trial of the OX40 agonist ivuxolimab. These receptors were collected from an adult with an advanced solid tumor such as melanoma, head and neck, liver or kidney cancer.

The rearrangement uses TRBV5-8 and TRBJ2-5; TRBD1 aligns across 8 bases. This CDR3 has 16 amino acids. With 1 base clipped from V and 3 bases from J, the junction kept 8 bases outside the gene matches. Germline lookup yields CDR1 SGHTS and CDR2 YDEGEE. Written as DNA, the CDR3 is TGTGCCAGCAGCTTGAGGCAGGGGGCTTGGGAAGAGACCCAGTACTTC. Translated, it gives CASSLRQGAWEETQYF.

This CDR3 reads CASSPPQGRSGANVLTF. The DNA for the CDR3 is TGTGCCAGCTCACCACCCCAGGGGAGATCTGGGGCCAACGTCCTGACTTTC. The rearrangement joins TRBV18 to TRBJ2-6; possible D gene TRBD1, 6 bases. V was clipped by 0 bases and J by 1 base, with 10 bases between them. Germline assignment: CDR1 KGHSH and CDR2 LQKENI. CDR3 length: 17 amino acids.

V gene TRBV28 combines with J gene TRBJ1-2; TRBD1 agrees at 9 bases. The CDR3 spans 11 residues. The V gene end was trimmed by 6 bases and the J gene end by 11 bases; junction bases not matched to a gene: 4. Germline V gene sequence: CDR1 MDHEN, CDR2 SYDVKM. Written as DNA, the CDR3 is TGTGCCAGCAGCGGACAGGGGAAGTACACCTTC. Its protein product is CASSGQGKYTF.

CDR3 loop: CASNPGGRDYGYTF. CDR3 in DNA: TGTGCCAGCAACCCAGGGGGTCGGGACTATGGCTACACCTTC. The chain has TRBV28 and TRBJ1-2, with 7 bases matching TRBD1. The CDR3 has 14 residues. Germline V lookup: CDR1 MDHEN, CDR2 SYDVKM. V dropped 7 bases and J dropped 3; count of bases not matched to a gene: 8.

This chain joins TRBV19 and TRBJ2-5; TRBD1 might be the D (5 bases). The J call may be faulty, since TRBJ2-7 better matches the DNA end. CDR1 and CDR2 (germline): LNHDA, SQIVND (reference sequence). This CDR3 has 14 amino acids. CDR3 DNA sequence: TGTGCCAGTAGTATAGTCCAGGGTTGCTACGAGCAGTACTTC. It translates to CASSIVQGCYEQYF.

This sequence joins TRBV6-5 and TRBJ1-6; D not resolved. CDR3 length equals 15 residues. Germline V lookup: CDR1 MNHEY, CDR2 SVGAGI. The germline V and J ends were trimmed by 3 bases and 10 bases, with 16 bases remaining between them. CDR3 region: CASSYRADGLSPLHF. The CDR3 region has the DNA TGTGCCAGCAGTTATCGGGCGGACGGATTATCACCCCTCCACTTT.

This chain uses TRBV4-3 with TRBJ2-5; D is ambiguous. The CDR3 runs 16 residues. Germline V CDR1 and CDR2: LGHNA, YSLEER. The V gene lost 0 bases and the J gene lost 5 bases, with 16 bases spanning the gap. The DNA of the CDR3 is TGCGCCAGCAGCCAAGATCTGACGGCTCTATGGGAGACCCAGTACTTC. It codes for CASSQDLTALWETQYF.

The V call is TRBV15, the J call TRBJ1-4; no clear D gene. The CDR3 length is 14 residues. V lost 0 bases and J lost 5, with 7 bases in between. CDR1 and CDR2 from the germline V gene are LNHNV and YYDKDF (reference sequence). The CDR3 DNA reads TGTGCCACCAGCAGAGATCTAGGGAATGAAAAACTGTTTTTT. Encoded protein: CATSRDLGNEKLFF.